This T cell receptor beta chain emerged from a study of control samples from healthy donors and cancer patients. V lost 0 bases, J lost 5 bases, and 13 bases lay in between. The germline V gene encodes CDR1 SNHLY and CDR2 FYNNEI. CDR3 length equals 15 residues. The protocol was immunoSEQ multiplex PCR, while the TCRdb copy is restricted to in-frame clones and leaves out a portion. The sample records about 79,000 clones, over 85% being singletons. Material for sequencing was PBMCs. This chain connects TRBV2 to TRBJ1-1; D remains unclear. This receptor was identified in a woman in her forties with lung cancer. This chain's CDR3 is CASSEALRRGTEAFF. The CDR3 nucleotides read TGTGCCAGCAGTGAAGCGCTTCGTAGAGGGACTGAAGCTTTCTTT. The variable domain in full, with the rest retrieved from reference TRBV2 and TRBJ1-1, is EPEVTQTPSHQVTQMGQEVILRCVPISNHLYFYWYRQILGQKVEFLVSFYNNEISEKSEIFDDQFSVERPDGSNFTLKIRSTKLEDSAMYFCASSEALRRGTEAFFGQGTRLTVV.